This TCR beta chain was captured in a study of blood T cell repertoires in COVID-19. Per the germline V gene, CDR1 is LNHDA and CDR2 is SQIVND (reference sequence). This CDR3 is built from 13 residues. The V and J ends lost 9 bases and 2 bases respectively, with 10 bases between them. The table came from immunoSEQ multiplex PCR; TCRdb's copy has only in-frame clones and leaves some out. The sample has tens of thousands of clones, 84% seen once. The chain combines TRBV19 with TRBJ1-4; no definite D call. The clonotype was recovered from a man aged 50 to 60 with acute or convalescent COVID-19. Sequenced sample: peripheral blood. DNA of the CDR3: TGTGCCAGCGGCAGAGGGACTAATGAAAAACTGTTTTTT. Its protein is CASGRGTNEKLFF.